The clone carrying this T cell receptor beta chain has more than one count but fewer than ten. From the RACE reads, TCRdb called clonotypes with MiXCR, one entry per CDR3 protein. The sample has about 110,000 distinct CDR3 sequences, less than 40% seen once; the top ten hold roughly 2.7%. This entry comes from a study of human T cells and chemical hapten exposure. This CDR3 contains 16 residues. CDR1 is SQVTM, CDR2 ANQGSEA, per germline. V lost 0 bases, J lost 6 bases, and 11 bases stayed unmatched. Documented time point: patch test 3, about 24 weeks after DPC sensitization. Treatment here: therapeutic diphenylcyclopropenone sensitization with weekly scalp DPC. It was unfractionated whole blood from which total RNA was extracted.

This sample comprised whole blood, obtained in connection with sensitization to the hapten diphenylcyclopropenone (DPC). This receptor was identified in a man aged 40-55 years with alopecia areata. Some clones in this sample may be carry-over from other donors' samples. This chain joins TRBV29-1 and TRBJ2-3, with TRBD2 identical over 8 bases. For the CDR3, the DNA is TGCAGCGTTGAAGACCCGGGACTAGGATTATCGGATACGCAGTATTTT. Its translation is CSVEDPGLGLSDTQYF.